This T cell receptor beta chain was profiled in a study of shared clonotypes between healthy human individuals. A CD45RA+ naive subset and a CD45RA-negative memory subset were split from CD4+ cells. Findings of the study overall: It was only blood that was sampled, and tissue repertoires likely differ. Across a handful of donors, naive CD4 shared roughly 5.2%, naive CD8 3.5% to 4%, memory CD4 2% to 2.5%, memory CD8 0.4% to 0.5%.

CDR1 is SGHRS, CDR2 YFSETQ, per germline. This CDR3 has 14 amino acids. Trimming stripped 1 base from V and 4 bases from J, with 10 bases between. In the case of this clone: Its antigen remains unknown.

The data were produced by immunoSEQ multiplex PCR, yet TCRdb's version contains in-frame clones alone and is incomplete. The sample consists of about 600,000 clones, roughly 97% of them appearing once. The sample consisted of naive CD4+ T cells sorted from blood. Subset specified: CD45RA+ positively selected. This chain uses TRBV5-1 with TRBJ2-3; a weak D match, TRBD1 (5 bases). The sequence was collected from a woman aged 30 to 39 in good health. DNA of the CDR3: TGCGCCAGCAGCTTGCAGGGTTCGCCAGATACGCAGTATTTT. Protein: CASSLQGSPDTQYF.